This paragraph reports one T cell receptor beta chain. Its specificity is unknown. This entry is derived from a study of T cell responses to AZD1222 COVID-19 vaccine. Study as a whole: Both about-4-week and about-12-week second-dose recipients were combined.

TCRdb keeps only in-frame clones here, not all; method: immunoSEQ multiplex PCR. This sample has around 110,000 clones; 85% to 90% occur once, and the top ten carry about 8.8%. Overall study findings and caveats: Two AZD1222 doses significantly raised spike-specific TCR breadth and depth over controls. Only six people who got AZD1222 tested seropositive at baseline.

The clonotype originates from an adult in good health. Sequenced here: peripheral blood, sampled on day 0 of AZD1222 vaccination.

The CDR3 coding sequence is TGTGCCAGCAGTTACTCACCCCCCGGACTAGCGGGGGCTTGGGCCCAGTACTTC. Translating it yields CASSYSPPGLAGAWAQYF. The chain couples TRBV6-2 or TRBV6-3 to TRBJ2-5; TRBD2 matches 13 bases. This CDR3 has 18 residues. Germline V gene sequence: CDR1 MNHEY, CDR2 SVGEGT. V was clipped by 0 bases and J by 9 bases; unmatched bases: 13.